Below, 30 T cell receptor beta chains from the same sample are listed, as sequenced in a study of blood T cell repertoires in COVID-19. TCRdb keeps only in-frame clones here, not all; method: immunoSEQ multiplex PCR. The sample contains approximately 140,000 clones, around 90% of which appear only once. The sample was peripheral blood. Receptors originate from an older woman with active or convalescent COVID-19.

This sequence joins TRBV15 and TRBJ1-2; D is ambiguous. The CDR3 covers 14 residues. In germline, CDR1 is LNHNV, CDR2 YYDKDF (reference sequence). V lost 0 bases and J 0 bases, leaving 5 bases between the germline ends. The CDR3 DNA is TGTGCCACCAGCAGAGAAACAGCTAACTATGGCTACACCTTC. It codes for CATSRETANYGYTF.

This clone was counted ten times or more. The chain couples TRBV7-2 to TRBJ1-3; 8 bases agree with TRBD1. V lost 2 bases to trimming and J lost 1 base; unmatched junction nucleotides: 4. There are 16 residues in the CDR3. Per the germline V gene, CDR1 is SGHTA and CDR2 is FQGNSA. In DNA form, the CDR3 reads TGTGCCAGCAGCTTAACCCGGACAGGGTCTGGAAACACCATATATTTT. The encoded protein is CASSLTRTGSGNTIYF. The full variable domain, with the rest looked up from reference TRBV7-2 and TRBJ1-3, is GAGVSQSPSNKVTEKGKDVELRCDPISGHTALYWYRQSLGQGLEFLIYFQGNSAPDKSGLPSDRFSAERTGGSVSTLTIQRTQQEDSAVYLCASSLTRTGSGNTIYFGEGSWLTVV.

The CDR3, as DNA: TGTGCCAGCAGCTTAGGCCCCACAGGGGGCAATGGAATCCAAGAGACCCAGTACTTC. Its translation is CASSLGPTGGNGIQETQYF. The chain has TRBV7-6 and TRBJ2-5; 9 bases fit TRBD1. The CDR3 contains 19 residues. Germline values: CDR1 SGHVS, CDR2 FNYEAQ. Germline trimming cut 1 base from V and 1 base from J; bases unmatched to any gene: 13.

This chain uses TRBV7-2 with TRBJ1-2; no reliable D call. With 1 base removed from V and 7 bases from J, the gap between germline ends came to 13 bases. CDR3 size: 14 residues. Germline V CDR1 and CDR2: SGHTA, FQGNSA. Here the CDR3 DNA reads TGTGCCAGCAGCTTAGAGGCGGTGGTTCGTGGCTACACCTTC. Protein product: CASSLEAVVRGYTF.

V gene TRBV4-3 combines with J gene TRBJ1-2; tentatively, D is TRBD1 (6 bases). V lost 1 base and J 3 bases, leaving 15 bases between the germline ends. Germline V gene lookup returns CDR1 LGHNA and CDR2 YSLEER. There are 16 residues in the CDR3. CDR3 sequence: CASSQGRTQGYYGYTF. CDR3 DNA: TGCGCCAGCAGCCAAGGGCGGACTCAGGGGTACTATGGCTACACCTTC.

The genes are TRBV6-1 and TRBJ1-2, with 10 bases matching TRBD1. This CDR3 region has 15 residues. The V and J ends lost 1 base and 6 bases, in that order; junction bases with no gene match: 5. CDR1 and CDR2 (germline): MNHNS, SASEGT. Here the CDR3 DNA reads TGTGCCAGCAGTGAAGTGGGTGGGACAGGGGATGGCTACACCTTC. Protein product: CASSEVGGTGDGYTF.

This chain joins TRBV30 and TRBJ1-3; D not certain. V was cut by 0 bases and J by 4 bases, with 7 bases left in between. This CDR3 region has 13 residues. Germline V lookup: CDR1 GTSNPN, CDR2 SVGIG (reference sequence). The CDR3: CAWSVLSGNTIYF. Written as DNA, the CDR3 is TGTGCCTGGAGTGTACTATCGGGAAACACCATATATTTT.

The genes are TRBV7-6 and TRBJ2-5; TRBD2 matches 11 bases. CDR1 and CDR2 (germline): SGHVS, FNYEAQ. Trimming at V came to 4 bases and at J to 1 base, leaving 5 bases not matched to a gene. CDR3 length equals 16 residues. The chain's CDR3 is CASSYRSGGGQETQYF. The CDR3 bases are TGTGCCAGCAGCTACCGTAGCGGGGGGGGCCAAGAGACCCAGTACTTC.

This rearrangement joins TRBV29-1 to TRBJ2-5; 12 bases are a match to TRBD1. The CDR3 sequence is 15 residues long. Germline V lookup: CDR1 SQVTM, CDR2 ANQGSEA. The ends lost 5 bases at V and 6 bases at J; junction bases unmatched: 10. The CDR3 spells CSVLEPGQGAKTQYF. The CDR3 DNA is TGCAGCGTTCTAGAACCGGGACAGGGGGCGAAGACCCAGTACTTC.

The V and J genes are TRBV10-3 and TRBJ1-5; TRBD1 might be the D (6 bases). The CDR3 has 16 amino acids. Trimming stripped 3 bases from V and 9 bases from J, with 21 bases between. Germline loops: CDR1 ENHRY, CDR2 SYGVKD. CDR3 residues: CAISESFGGAPSPQHF. In nucleotides, the CDR3 is TGTGCCATCAGTGAATCTTTTGGGGGCGCGCCGTCGCCCCAGCATTTT.

The chain employs TRBV10-3 and TRBJ2-5; D possibly corresponds to TRBD2 (5 bases). V shed 10 bases and J shed 5 bases, with 11 bases lying between them. There are 11 residues in the CDR3. Germline V gives CDR1 ENHRY, CDR2 SYGVKD. DNA for the CDR3: TGTGCCAACGGGGAACGGGAGACCCAGTACTTC. The encoded protein is CANGERETQYF.

J is TRBJ2-3 and V is TRBV30; possible D gene TRBD2, 5 bases. V was shortened by 0 bases and J by 4 bases, with 5 bases between the two germline ends. Looked up from germline, CDR1 is GTSNPN and CDR2 is SVGIG (reference sequence). The CDR3 spans 12 residues. The CDR3 DNA reads as TGTGCCTGGAGTGTAGCGGCAGATACGCAGTATTTT. Protein sequence: CAWSVAADTQYF.

The chain is built from TRBV7-2 and TRBJ1-5, with D tentatively TRBD1 (6 bases). This CDR3 region has 14 residues. Trimming removed 2 bases at V and 7 bases at J, with 12 bases between. Germline CDR1 SGHTA, CDR2 FQGNSA. The CDR3 protein is CASSLKQGGQPQHF. DNA for the CDR3: TGTGCCAGCAGCTTAAAACAGGGAGGGCAGCCCCAGCATTTT.

The chain recombines TRBV7-2 with TRBJ1-1; 7 positions match TRBD1. This CDR3 spans 14 amino acids. V trimming: 5 bases; J trimming: 5 bases; junction bases outside the gene matches: 8. Germline CDR1 reads SGHTA; CDR2 reads FQGNSA. CDR3 loop: CASSSQGVGTEAFF. The CDR3 nucleotides are TGTGCCAGCAGCAGCCAGGGGGTAGGAACTGAAGCTTTCTTT. The complete variable domain, with remaining parts taken from reference TRBV7-2 and TRBJ1-1, reads GAGVSQSPSNKVTEKGKDVELRCDPISGHTALYWYRQSLGQGLEFLIYFQGNSAPDKSGLPSDRFSAERTGGSVSTLTIQRTQQEDSAVYLCASSSQGVGTEAFFGQGTRLTVV.

The chain joins TRBV5-1 to TRBJ1-5; TRBD1 is a possible D gene (5 bases). This CDR3 has 16 amino acids. Trimming shortened V by 0 bases and J by 7 bases, and 17 bases separated the two germline ends. Looked up from germline, CDR1 is SGHRS and CDR2 is YFSETQ. CDR3 coding DNA: TGCGCCAGCAGCTTGGAGGGACTCCTCGGAGACCAGCCCCAGCATTTT. Encoded protein: CASSLEGLLGDQPQHF.

The J gene is TRBJ2-7, the V gene TRBV6-6, with 10 bases identical to TRBD1. Germline V gene sequence: CDR1 MNHNY, CDR2 SVGAGI (reference sequence). This CDR3 has 14 residues. The V gene end was trimmed by 6 bases and the J gene end by 3 bases; junction bases not matched to a gene: 5. For the CDR3, the DNA is TGTGCCAGCAGCCCCGGGACAGGGGTCTACGAGCAGTACTTC. This gives the protein CASSPGTGVYEQYF.

The gene calls are TRBV6-2 or TRBV6-3 and TRBJ1-2; 11 bases align to TRBD1. There are 17 residues in the CDR3. The ends lost 2 bases at V and 5 bases at J; junction bases unmatched: 10. Germline V CDR1 and CDR2: MNHEY, SVGEGT. The DNA for the CDR3 is TGTGCCAGCAGTTACGAGCTCTTGGACAGGGGGCTTTATGGCTACACCTTC. This gives the protein CASSYELLDRGLYGYTF.

This chain links TRBV5-8 with TRBJ1-2; the D gene is possibly TRBD1 (5 bases). The CDR3 contains 15 residues. Trimming cost V 4 bases and J 3 bases, with 16 bases left between them. Germline assignment: CDR1 SGHTS and CDR2 YDEGEE. The CDR3 bases are TGTGCCAGCAGCCGTACGGGGGGAGCCTACTATGGCTACACCTTC. Translating gives CASSRTGGAYYGYTF.

The chain uses TRBV7-2 and TRBJ1-2; no clear D. V was clipped by 0 bases and J by 4 bases, with 9 bases between them. CDR1 SGHTA and CDR2 FQGNSA come from the germline V gene. The CDR3 is made up of 14 amino acids. This CDR3 is CASSLAAGSYGYTF. The CDR3 DNA follows: TGTGCCAGCAGCTTAGCCGCGGGCTCCTATGGCTACACCTTC.

The J gene is TRBJ1-1, the V gene TRBV10-3; TRBD1 aligns across 11 bases. CDR1 is ENHRY and CDR2 is SYGVKD in the germline V gene. Losses at the gene ends were 6 bases for V and 8 bases for J; bases not matched to a gene: 8. CDR3 length equals 14 residues. CDR3: CAISRDRGYGEAFF. As DNA, the CDR3 is TGTGCCATCAGCCGGGACAGGGGGTATGGAGAAGCTTTCTTT.

CDR3 residues: CASTVGQGAGHEQYF. As DNA, the CDR3 is TGTGCCAGCACCGTCGGACAGGGGGCCGGTCACGAGCAGTACTTC. The chain has TRBV7-9 and TRBJ2-7, with 11 bases matching TRBD1. Trimming took 7 bases from V and 5 from J; bases not matched to a gene: 10. The CDR3 length is 15 residues. Germline CDR1 and CDR2: SEHNR and FQNEAQ (reference sequence). The full variable domain, in which reference TRBV7-9 and TRBJ2-7 provide the parts outside the CDR3, is DTGVSQNPRHKITKRGQNVTFRCDPISEHNRLYWYRQTLGQGPEFLTYFQNEAQLEKSRLLSDRFSAERPKGSFSTLEIQRTEQGDSAMYLCASTVGQGAGHEQYFGPGTRLTVT.

The chain uses TRBV7-9 and TRBJ2-5; D is perhaps TRBD2 (5 bases). Germline-derived CDR1 and CDR2 are SEHNR and FQNEAQ (reference sequence). Trimming pared 1 base from V and 5 bases from J, leaving 14 bases between. The CDR3 covers 15 residues. The CDR3 nucleotides read TGTGCCAGCAGCTTAGGGGCCGGGGTGTGGGAGACCCAGTACTTC. Translated, it gives CASSLGAGVWETQYF.

This clone was detected once. The CDR3 loop is CASSQDRYGYTF. The CDR3 coding sequence is TGCGCCAGCAGCCAAGATCGCTATGGCTACACCTTC. The rearrangement joins TRBV4-3 to TRBJ1-2; no definite D call. The CDR3 has 12 residues. Germline V gene data show CDR1 as LGHNA and CDR2 as YSLEER. V gave up 0 bases and J gave up 4 bases, with 3 bases separating them.

The genes are TRBV19 and TRBJ2-1, with D perhaps matching TRBD1 (6 bases). V dropped 10 bases and J dropped 0 bases, with 16 bases sitting between them. CDR1 and CDR2 from the germline V gene are LNHDA and SQIVND (reference sequence). The CDR3 has 15 residues. The CDR3 nucleotides read TGTGCCACTTCGGACAGCATTAGCTCCTACAATGAGCAGTTCTTC. This encodes CATSDSISSYNEQFF.

This clone showed up just once. The V gene is TRBV4-3, the J gene TRBJ1-1; D not certain. V lost 1 base and J 0 bases, leaving 9 bases between the germline ends. Germline loops: CDR1 LGHNA, CDR2 YSLEER. This CDR3 spans 15 amino acids. CDR3 in amino acids: CASSQGAGLNTEAFF. In nucleotides, the CDR3 is TGCGCCAGCAGCCAAGGCGCAGGATTGAACACTGAAGCTTTCTTT.

The chain joins TRBV6-5 to TRBJ2-5, with D possibly matching TRBD1 (6 bases). Trimming pared 5 bases from V and 1 base from J, leaving 8 bases between. CDR3 length: 13 residues. Germline V lookup: CDR1 MNHEY, CDR2 SVGAGI. CDR3 residues: CASSRGGQETQYF. Written as DNA, the CDR3 is TGTGCCAGCAGTAGAGGGGGCCAAGAGACCCAGTACTTC.

V and J are TRBV7-2 and TRBJ2-1; D gene unclear. V was pared by 1 base and J by 5 bases, with 9 bases between. The CDR3 is made up of 14 amino acids. Germline V gene data show CDR1 as SGHTA and CDR2 as FQGNSA. This CDR3 reads CASSLGWADNEQFF. DNA of the CDR3: TGTGCCAGCAGCTTAGGTTGGGCAGACAATGAGCAGTTCTTC.

This clone was seen just once. The chain joins TRBV27 to TRBJ1-5; 8 positions agree with TRBD1. From germline, CDR1 is MNHEY and CDR2 SMNVEV (reference sequence). V lost 6 bases, J lost 8 bases, and 12 bases stayed unmatched. This CDR3 contains 15 residues. The CDR3 loop reads CASRSAGGAGKPQHF. Written as DNA, the CDR3 is TGTGCCAGCAGGTCCGCAGGGGGCGCGGGAAAGCCCCAGCATTTT.

V and J are TRBV18 and TRBJ2-7; 7 nucleotides line up with TRBD2. V lost 3 bases and J lost 1; bases outside the gene matches: 6. Per the germline V gene, CDR1 is KGHSH and CDR2 is LQKENI. The CDR3 has 15 residues. The CDR3, as DNA: TGTGCCAGCTCACCCCAGCGGGACCGATCCTACGAGCAGTACTTC. This codes for CASSPQRDRSYEQYF.

This chain links TRBV30 with TRBJ2-7; 7 bases line up with TRBD1. Germline CDR1 and CDR2: GTSNPN and SVGIG (reference sequence). The CDR3 consists of 14 residues. J was trimmed by 2 bases and V by 4 bases; bases with no gene match: 8. CDR3 bases: TGTGCCTGGAACCGTCAGGACAGGACCTACGAGCAGTACTTC. This gives the protein CAWNRQDRTYEQYF.